Included here is one T cell receptor (beta chain) sequence, with context. Its antigen is unknown. The J segment lost 7 bases and the V segment lost 0 bases, leaving 6 bases of the junction unmatched. Germline values: CDR1 SGDLS, CDR2 YYNGEE. The CDR3 covers 15 residues. The data were taken from a study of beta chain features in type 1 diabetes. Background on the study: The samples had 85 million to 140 million sorted cells examined in all. Study-level findings and limits: Among patients with Type 1 diabetes, TCRB CDR3s were moderately but significantly shorter in every one of the four CD4+ subsets.

The whole isolated RNA underwent reverse transcription, so sequencing captured expressed TCRB transcripts. Repertoires were generated with immunoSEQ multiplex PCR, while TCRdb's copy carries only in-frame clones and drops some. Among 300,000 to 450,000 clones, roughly 12% were seen once, and the ten largest hold 0.0085% to 0.012%. The TCR comes from a young woman with type 1 diabetes. Material: naive CD4+ T cells from blood. The chain recombines TRBV9 with TRBJ2-1, with 8 bases identical to TRBD2. The CDR3 sequence: CASSVAGGPINEQFF. CDR3 nucleotide sequence: TGTGCCAGCAGCGTAGCGGGGGGGCCCATAAATGAGCAGTTCTTC.